Below, 30 T cell receptor beta chains from the same sample are listed, as sequenced in a study of blood T cell repertoires in COVID-19. Measured with immunoSEQ multiplex PCR; TCRdb has only the in-frame clones, and not every one. The sample includes 190,000 or so clones, around 84% of them seen just once. The sequencing sample was made of peripheral blood. All receptors derive from a man aged 40-49 years with active or convalescent COVID-19.

The chain joins TRBV5-6 to TRBJ1-5; TRBD1 aligns across 7 bases. Germline trimming cut 2 bases from V and 3 bases from J; bases unmatched to any gene: 5. The CDR3 is made up of 15 amino acids. Germline V gives CDR1 SGHDT, CDR2 YYEEEE. Written as DNA, the CDR3 is TGTGCCAGCAGCTTTTCCGGGACAGTCAATCAGCCCCAGCATTTT. This translates into CASSFSGTVNQPQHF.

This chain uses TRBV24-1 with TRBJ2-3; D is perhaps TRBD1 (7 bases). V was shortened by 5 bases and J by 1 base, with 18 bases between the two germline ends. The germline gives CDR1 KGHDR, CDR2 SFDVKD. The CDR3 extends over 17 amino acids. CDR3: CATSGTRGTAGTDTQYF. In DNA, the CDR3 is TGTGCCACCAGTGGAACCCGGGGGACAGCCGGCACAGATACGCAGTATTTT.

The rearrangement joins TRBV15 to TRBJ1-6; no clear D. V shed 10 bases and J shed 6 bases, with 19 bases lying between them. The CDR3 loop spans 15 amino acids. The germline V gene encodes CDR1 LNHNV and CDR2 YYDKDF (reference sequence). The CDR3 sequence is CAIGSVPTGNSPLHF. CDR3 DNA sequence: TGTGCCATAGGTTCAGTGCCGACGGGTAATTCACCCCTCCACTTT.

CDR3 sequence reads: CASSSGQNQPQHF. The DNA for the CDR3 is TGTGCCAGTAGTTCCGGACAGAATCAGCCCCAGCATTTT. The genes are TRBV19 and TRBJ1-5, with D tentatively TRBD1 (6 bases). With 5 bases removed from V and 4 bases from J, the gap between germline ends came to 9 bases. This CDR3 is built from 13 residues. Germline loops: CDR1 LNHDA, CDR2 SQIVND (reference sequence).

The chain joins TRBV12-5 to TRBJ2-7; TRBD2 aligns across 7 bases. The CDR3 length is 14 residues. Germline-derived CDR1 and CDR2 are LGHNT and FRNRAP. Unmatched junction bases numbered 11, after V lost 7 bases and J lost 5 bases. The CDR3 nucleotides are TGTGCTAGTGCCGGAATCGGGGGGTCCCACGAGCAGTACTTC. Its protein is CASAGIGGSHEQYF.

V is TRBV24-1 and J is TRBJ2-1; TRBD1 aligns across 7 bases. The V segment lost 3 bases and the J segment 7 bases; nucleotides outside the gene matches: 5. The germline V gene has CDR1 KGHDR and CDR2 SFDVKD. CDR3 length equals 14 residues. CDR3 DNA sequence: TGTGCCACCAGTGATCCGGGACAGCTAAATGAGCAGTTCTTC. Its translation: CATSDPGQLNEQFF.

The V gene is TRBV27, the J gene TRBJ1-6; unclear D gene. The germline gives CDR1 MNHEY, CDR2 SMNVEV (reference sequence). CDR3 length: 16 amino acids. Trimming left V 7 bases short and J 0 bases short, with 13 bases between. The chain's CDR3 is CASMVGVGSYNSPLHF. The DNA of the CDR3 is TGTGCCAGCATGGTCGGGGTAGGCTCCTATAATTCACCCCTCCACTTT.

This clone was found a few times. The chain uses TRBV4-1 and TRBJ1-2, with D hard to call. The V end was cut by 0 bases, the J end by 3 bases, with 11 bases between. Germline V gives CDR1 MGHRA, CDR2 YSYEKL. The CDR3 is made up of 15 amino acids. The CDR3 region is CASSQDVPTDYGYTF. CDR3 in DNA: TGCGCCAGCAGCCAAGATGTACCGACTGACTATGGCTACACCTTC.

This chain uses TRBV7-7 with TRBJ2-2, with TRBD2 identical over 7 bases. This CDR3 region has 13 residues. Germline V lookup: CDR1 SSHAT, CDR2 FNYEAQ (reference sequence). CDR3: CATQAGRSGELFF. The CDR3, as DNA: TGTGCTACACAGGCCGGGAGGTCCGGGGAGCTGTTTTTT.

The chain carries TRBV10-3 and TRBJ1-4; possibly TRBD1 for D (5 bases). V was cut by 5 bases and J by 5 bases, with 12 bases left in between. Germline V gene lookup returns CDR1 ENHRY and CDR2 SYGVKD. This CDR3 region has 14 residues. The CDR3 reads CAISRDGGNEKLFF. The CDR3 coding sequence is TGTGCCATCAGTAGGGACGGGGGAAATGAAAAACTGTTTTTT.

The chain has TRBV7-6 and TRBJ1-1, with D unresolved. V gave up 5 bases and J gave up 0 bases, with 10 bases separating them. Germline V gene data show CDR1 as SGHVS and CDR2 as FNYEAQ. CDR3 length: 14 amino acids. The CDR3 DNA reads TGTGCCAGCAGCCCGAGAGAAGTGAACACTGAAGCTTTCTTT. Amino acid sequence: CASSPREVNTEAFF.

This clone came up a few times. V gene TRBV5-4 combines with J gene TRBJ2-7; tentative D call: TRBD2 (5 bases). The V end was cut by 3 bases, the J end by 2 bases, with 12 bases between. CDR1 SGHNT and CDR2 YYREEE come from the germline V gene (reference sequence). This CDR3 is built from 14 residues. The CDR3 protein is CASSSGLITYEQYF. CDR3 DNA sequence: TGTGCCAGCAGCTCCGGACTGATTACCTACGAGCAGTACTTC.

The V and J genes are TRBV7-9 and TRBJ1-6; 7 bases agree with TRBD1. J lost 14 bases, V lost 0 bases, and 7 bases had no gene match. Germline V gene lookup returns CDR1 SEHNR and CDR2 FQNEAQ (reference sequence). The CDR3 covers 14 residues. CDR3 DNA sequence: TGTGCCAGCAGCTTAGCAATGGGACAGCCAACCCTCCACTTT. This translates into CASSLAMGQPTLHF.

The chain uses TRBV19 and TRBJ2-3; 10 positions agree with TRBD2. V lost 4 bases to trimming and J lost 3 bases; unmatched junction nucleotides: 10. This CDR3 has 17 residues. Per the germline V gene, CDR1 is LNHDA and CDR2 is SQIVND (reference sequence). CDR3 protein: CASSRHPSGGRTDTQYF. The CDR3 nucleotides read TGTGCCAGTAGTAGGCACCCTAGCGGGGGTCGGACAGATACGCAGTATTTT.

This CDR3 is CAISLGTGGGEKLFF. DNA of the CDR3: TGTGCCATCAGCCTCGGGACAGGGGGAGGTGAAAAACTGTTTTTT. The rearrangement links TRBV10-3 to TRBJ1-4, with 11 bases lining up with TRBD1. J gave up 7 bases and V 6 bases, and 7 bases lay outside the gene matches. In germline, CDR1 is ENHRY, CDR2 SYGVKD. This CDR3 region has 15 residues.

CDR3 nucleotides: TGTGCCAGCTATCAGGGGAACACTGAAGCTTTCTTT. The encoded protein is CASYQGNTEAFF. The V call is TRBV5-4, the J call TRBJ1-1; TRBD1 is a possible D gene (5 bases). Germline values: CDR1 SGHNT, CDR2 YYREEE (reference sequence). V shed 7 bases and J shed 1 base, with 8 bases lying between them. The CDR3 is made up of 12 amino acids.

This chain joins TRBV30 and TRBJ1-5; possibly TRBD1 for D (5 bases). Trimming removed 1 base at V and 4 bases at J, with 11 bases between. Germline lookup yields CDR1 GTSNPN and CDR2 SVGIG (reference sequence). This CDR3 has 14 amino acids. CDR3 nucleotides: TGTGCCTGGAGTGGGGGCGGTGCAAATCAGCCCCAGCATTTT. Translating gives CAWSGGGANQPQHF. Using reference TRBV30 and TRBJ1-5 for the parts outside the CDR3, the full variable domain is SQTIHQWPATLVQPVGSPLSLECTVEGTSNPNLYWYRQAAGRGLQLLFYSVGIGQISSEVPQNLSASRPQDRQFILSSKKLLLSDSGFYLCAWSGGGANQPQHFGDGTRLSIL.

The genes are TRBV9 and TRBJ2-7; no definite D call. The V gene's germline CDR1 is SGDLS and CDR2 YYNGEE. The CDR3 length is 13 residues. Trimming removed 0 bases from V and 7 bases from J, with 11 bases in between. Here the CDR3 DNA reads TGTGCCAGCAGCGTAGCTCCCCCAGGAGAGCAGTACTTC. Translated, it gives CASSVAPPGEQYF.

The chain links TRBV6-1 to TRBJ2-7, with a weak D call TRBD1 (5 bases). CDR1 is MNHNS, CDR2 SASEGT, per germline. The CDR3 loop spans 16 amino acids. V was cut by 2 bases and J by 0 bases, with 14 bases left in between. The CDR3 bases are TGTGCCAGCAGTGAATTTGGCAGGGCTTCCTCCTACGAGCAGTACTTC. Protein sequence: CASSEFGRASSYEQYF.

This clone was seen only once. The chain recombines TRBV5-4 with TRBJ2-3; 14 bases are shared with TRBD2. CDR3 length: 18 amino acids. J lost 3 bases, V lost 5 bases, and 11 bases had no gene match. Per germline, CDR1 SGHNT and CDR2 YYREEE (reference sequence). For the CDR3, the DNA is TGTGCCAGCAGTTCTGGACTAGCGGGGGGCCCCGGTACAGATACGCAGTATTTT. Protein product: CASSSGLAGGPGTDTQYF.

The chain has TRBV14 and TRBJ1-1; 8 nucleotides agree with TRBD1. Per the germline V gene, CDR1 is SGHDN and CDR2 is FVKESK. CDR3 length equals 13 residues. Trimming cost V 1 base and J 11 bases; bases outside gene matches: 6. The CDR3 coding sequence is TGTGCCAGCAGCCAAGCGGTCAGGGGGCGGGCTTTCTTT. Amino acids: CASSQAVRGRAFF.

This rearrangement joins TRBV18 to TRBJ2-1; 11 nucleotides align to TRBD1. This CDR3 comprises 15 residues. From germline, CDR1 is KGHSH and CDR2 LQKENI. The V segment lost 10 bases and the J segment 5 bases; nucleotides outside the gene matches: 10. CDR3 coding DNA: TGTGCCACAATGCCCCGGGACAGGGGGGACAATGAGCAGTTCTTC. Its translation: CATMPRDRGDNEQFF. The full variable domain, its missing parts supplied by reference TRBV18 and TRBJ2-1, is NAGVMQNPRHLVRRRGQEARLRCSPMKGHSHVYWYRQLPEEGLKFMVYLQKENIIDESGMPKERFSAEFPKEGPSILRIQQVVRGDSAAYFCATMPRDRGDNEQFFGPGTRLTVL.

The chain combines TRBV4-2 with TRBJ2-6; D perhaps matches TRBD1 (5 bases). V shed 3 bases and J shed 0 bases, with 15 bases lying between them. In germline, CDR1 is LGHNA, CDR2 YNFKEQ. The CDR3 covers 18 residues. CDR3 nucleotides: TGTGCCAGCAGCCAGTCAGGGCTGGCAAGCTCTGGGGCCAACGTCCTGACTTTC. Encoded protein: CASSQSGLASSGANVLTF.

This chain joins TRBV29-1 and TRBJ1-1; D gene ambiguous. The CDR3 runs 13 residues. The V end lost 3 bases, the J end lost 3 bases, and 11 bases lay between the germline ends. CDR1 and CDR2 from the germline V gene are SQVTM and ANQGSEA. The CDR3 DNA reads as TGCAGCGTTGAGTCCACAGCTTACACTGAAGCTTTCTTT. It encodes CSVESTAYTEAFF. Full variable domain (missing parts from reference TRBV29-1 and TRBJ1-1): SAVISQKPSRDICQRGTSLTIQCQVDSQVTMMFWYRQQPGQSLTLIATANQGSEATYESGFVIDKFPISRPNLTFSTLTVSNMSPEDSSIYLCSVESTAYTEAFFGQGTRLTVV.

V usage is TRBV15 and J usage is TRBJ2-5; 9 bases fit TRBD2. The junction had 6 bases not matched to a gene; V was cut back by 6 bases and J by 4 bases. Germline V gene lookup returns CDR1 LNHNV and CDR2 YYDKDF (reference sequence). The CDR3 has 14 residues. The DNA of the CDR3 is TGTGCCACCAGAATCAGCGGGGGGATAGAGACCCAGTACTTC. Translating gives CATRISGGIETQYF.

V gene TRBV5-1 combines with J gene TRBJ2-7, with D unresolved. This CDR3 spans 15 amino acids. Germline V gives CDR1 SGHRS, CDR2 YFSETQ. Deletions cut 1 base from V and 0 bases from J, with 11 bases between. The CDR3 region is CASSLIAESSYEQYF. The CDR3 nucleotides read TGCGCCAGCAGCTTGATCGCTGAGAGCTCCTACGAGCAGTACTTC.

The gene calls are TRBV5-1 and TRBJ2-7, with D maybe TRBD1 (6 bases). Trimming stripped 2 bases from V and 2 bases from J, with 11 bases between. In germline, CDR1 is SGHRS, CDR2 YFSETQ. This CDR3 contains 14 residues. CDR3 amino acids: CASSLQGGTYEQYF. The CDR3 nucleotides read TGCGCCAGCAGCTTACAAGGGGGTACCTACGAGCAGTACTTC.

This clone was recorded only once. CDR3 sequence reads: CASSLRGETQYF. In DNA, the CDR3 is TGTGCCAGCAGTTTAAGGGGTGAGACCCAGTACTTC. The chain carries TRBV28 and TRBJ2-5, with TRBD1 as a possible D gene (5 bases). Trimming stripped 2 bases from V and 5 bases from J, with 6 bases between. The germline V gene encodes CDR1 MDHEN and CDR2 SYDVKM. CDR3 length: 12 amino acids.

The chain has TRBV28 and TRBJ1-2; TRBD1 aligns across 7 bases. With 10 bases clipped from V and 1 base from J, the junction kept 6 bases outside the gene matches. Germline assignment: CDR1 MDHEN and CDR2 SYDVKM. The CDR3 covers 13 residues. Written as DNA, the CDR3 is TGTGCCATAGGGACAGCCATTAACTATGGCTACACCTTC. Its translation is CAIGTAINYGYTF.

This clone appeared a few times. The rearrangement uses TRBV2 and TRBJ1-1; 8 nucleotides align to TRBD1. The CDR3 is 13 residues long. CDR1 SNHLY and CDR2 FYNNEI come from the germline V gene. V lost 7 bases to trimming and J lost 6 bases; unmatched junction nucleotides: 7. The DNA for the CDR3 is TGTGCCAGCAAGCCAGGGGGCTTCGCTGAAGCTTTCTTT. It is translated as CASKPGGFAEAFF.